A single sample is the source of the 7 T cell receptor beta chains below, sequenced in a study of blood T cell repertoires in COVID-19. Assay: immunoSEQ multiplex PCR; the TCRdb copy retains only in-frame clones and omits some. The data contain 100,000 to 150,000 clones, approximately 86% of them singletons. The sequenced sample consisted of peripheral blood. These receptors all come from a woman aged 70-85 years with COVID-19, enrolled during active disease.

This clone has just one count. The chain has TRBV24-1 and TRBJ1-6, with 8 bases identical to TRBD1. This CDR3 has 15 residues. Germline loops: CDR1 KGHDR, CDR2 SFDVKD. The V segment lost 4 bases and the J segment 9 bases; nucleotides outside the gene matches: 7. The CDR3: CATSDLTGAGSPLHF. The CDR3 DNA follows: TGTGCCACCAGTGACTTGACAGGGGCGGGTTCACCCCTCCACTTT.

The rearrangement uses TRBV23-1 and TRBJ2-3; D not certain. TRBV23-1 is annotated as an ORF whose role is uncertain. The CDR3 loop spans 15 amino acids. V was trimmed by 6 bases and J by 2 bases, leaving 15 bases between them. The CDR3 region has the DNA TGCGCCAGCAGCCCCTCTGACACAATCACAGATACGCAGTATTTT. It encodes CASSPSDTITDTQYF.

The CDR3 sequence is CASSLQAQGYGYTF. The CDR3 DNA sequence: TGTGCCAGCAGCCTCCAGGCACAGGGCTATGGCTACACCTTC. V and J are TRBV9 and TRBJ1-2, with a possible D match to TRBD1 (6 bases). The CDR3 consists of 14 residues. The germline V and J ends were trimmed by 4 bases and 4 bases, with 14 bases remaining between them. Germline V lookup: CDR1 SGDLS, CDR2 YYNGEE.

This clone occurred once. The J gene is TRBJ1-3, the V gene TRBV5-1, with 10 bases aligning to TRBD1. Germline V gene data show CDR1 as SGHRS and CDR2 as YFSETQ. Trimming removed 4 bases from V and 1 base from J; junction bases left unmatched: 8. There are 17 residues in the CDR3. For the CDR3, the DNA is TGCGCCAGCAGCCCAACGGGACAGGGGCTTTCTGGAAACACCATATATTTT. Translation gives CASSPTGQGLSGNTIYF.

This clone occurred a few times. V gene TRBV19 combines with J gene TRBJ2-1; 7 bases map to TRBD1. The ends lost 5 bases at V and 3 bases at J; junction bases unmatched: 13. CDR1 is LNHDA and CDR2 is SQIVND in the germline V gene (reference sequence). The CDR3 has 17 amino acids. CDR3 in amino acids: CASSDYKFGTDYNEQFF. For the CDR3, the DNA is TGTGCCAGTAGTGATTATAAGTTCGGGACAGACTACAATGAGCAGTTCTTC.

This chain uses TRBV6-8 with TRBJ2-1, with 9 bases identical to TRBD2. The CDR3 is 16 amino acids. Looked up from germline, CDR1 is MNHGY and CDR2 is SAAAGT. V was pared by 5 bases and J by 3 bases, with 8 bases of the junction left unmatched. The CDR3 loop reads CASSHPAGGFYNEQFF. The CDR3 region has the DNA TGTGCCAGCAGTCACCCAGCGGGGGGATTCTACAATGAGCAGTTCTTC.

The J gene is TRBJ2-7, the V gene TRBV3-1 (or the pseudogene TRBV3-2); 8 positions agree with TRBD1. The CDR3 length is 14 residues. The V and J ends lost 4 bases and 3 bases, in that order; junction bases with no gene match: 5. CDR1 is LGHDT and CDR2 is YNNKEL in the germline V gene (reference sequence). The CDR3 spells CASSRTGTGYEQYF. The CDR3 DNA follows: TGTGCCAGCAGCCGCACCGGGACAGGCTACGAGCAGTACTTC.